These 15 T cell receptor beta chains share one sample of origin, sequenced in a study of T cells in Graves' hyperthyroidism and ophthalmopathy. What was amplified from RNA transcripts were TCR beta CDR3 regions. The study used the HTBI primer set for a first-round RT-PCR of the TCR CDR3. TCRdb processed the multiplex PCR reads anew with MiXCR; each CDR3 protein has one entry. Seen here are hundreds of thousands of distinct CDR3 sequences, approximately 15% observed once, and the top ten hold more than 4.5%. The material sequenced was blood. The source is a woman aged 25 to 39 with Graves' hyperthyroidism that later progressed to Graves' ophthalmopathy.

Comments on this clonotype: This may arise from a read error, as a much more abundant clone is one base away. The chain is built from TRBV12-5 and TRBJ2-1, with D maybe TRBD2 (5 bases). CDR3 length: 15 amino acids. Trimming removed 5 bases from V and 6 bases from J, with 17 bases in between. The germline V gene encodes CDR1 LGHNT and CDR2 FRNRAP. CDR3 protein: CASGLPAAPPNEQFF. CDR3 DNA sequence: TGTGCTAGTGGTCTACCAGCGGCCCCACCCAATGAGCAGTTCTTC.

Ten or more counts support this clonotype. V usage is TRBV15 and J usage is TRBJ2-1; TRBD2 agrees at 14 bases. V dropped 5 bases and J dropped 8; count of bases not matched to a gene: 5. The V gene's germline CDR1 is LNHNV and CDR2 YYDKDF (reference sequence). This CDR3 spans 15 amino acids. The CDR3 nucleotides are TGTGCCACCAGCTCGGGACTAGCGGGAGTGGATGAGCAGTTCTTC. Translating it yields CATSSGLAGVDEQFF.

A single count supports this clonotype. This could be a read error, since a much larger clone is one nucleotide away. This chain links TRBV3-1 with TRBJ1-6; D is ambiguous. The CDR3 is 17 residues long. Germline CDR1 LGHDT, CDR2 YNNKEL (reference sequence). V dropped 0 bases and J dropped 0 bases, with 9 bases sitting between them. DNA for the CDR3: TGTGCCAGCAGCCAAGAAAGCAGCGGCTCCTATAATTCACCCCTCCACTTT. This translates into CASSQESSGSYNSPLHF.

This chain connects TRBV27 to TRBJ1-1; D is ambiguous. In germline, CDR1 is MNHEY, CDR2 SMNVEV (reference sequence). This CDR3 has 14 amino acids. V lost 6 bases to trimming and J lost 4 bases, with 15 bases between them. The CDR3 is CASRDHVTTTEAFF. In DNA form, the CDR3 reads TGTGCCAGCAGGGATCACGTTACGACCACTGAAGCTTTCTTT.

The CDR3 DNA reads as TGTGCCAGCAGCCCCCGACGGATCCCAATCTATGGCTACACCTTC. Residues: CASSPRRIPIYGYTF. The chain links TRBV12-3 or TRBV12-4 to TRBJ1-2; D ambiguous. This CDR3 region has 15 residues. Trimming left V 6 bases short and J 4 bases short, with 18 bases between.

In the case of this clonotype: A much more abundant neighbour one base away suggests this may be a read error. The chain recombines TRBV20-1 with TRBJ2-7, with TRBD1 as a possible D gene (5 bases). The length of the CDR3 is 13 residues. Trimming took off 1 base at V and 6 bases at J, with 13 bases between the two ends. Per germline, CDR1 DFQATT and CDR2 SNEGSKA (reference sequence). In nucleotides, the CDR3 is TGCAGTGCTAGAGTGGCAGGGTTGGGCGAGCAGTACTTC. It encodes CSARVAGLGEQYF.

The chain carries TRBV2 and TRBJ1-2; D gene ambiguous. CDR1 is SNHLY, CDR2 FYNNEI, per germline. Deletions cut 0 bases from V and 6 bases from J, with 20 bases between. The CDR3 runs to 17 residues. CDR3 nucleotides: TGTGCCAGCAGTGAAGCGGAGATGCACTATCCTCATCATGGCTACACCTTC. Amino acid sequence: CASSEAEMHYPHHGYTF. The full variable domain, its missing parts supplied by reference TRBV2 and TRBJ1-2, is EPEVTQTPSHQVTQMGQEVILRCVPISNHLYFYWYRQILGQKVEFLVSFYNNEISEKSEIFDDQFSVERPDGSNFTLKIRSTKLEDSAMYFCASSEAEMHYPHHGYTFGSGTRLTVV.

This clonotype was observed at least ten times. The chain has TRBV6-2 or TRBV6-3 and TRBJ2-1, with D unresolved. The CDR3 sequence is 16 residues long. Trimming stripped 8 bases from V and 0 bases from J, with 17 bases between. Germline assignment: CDR1 MNHEY and CDR2 SVGEGT. CDR3 region: CASHPRSRSSYNEQFF. CDR3 DNA: TGTGCCAGCCACCCGCGGAGCCGGAGCTCCTACAATGAGCAGTTCTTC.

This clonotype was seen at least ten times. The CDR3 DNA sequence: TGCGCCAGCAGCTTGAGTACAGGCCGCGGCGAGCAGTACTTC. It is translated as CASSLSTGRGEQYF. V is TRBV5-1 and J is TRBJ2-7; TRBD1 might be the D (5 bases). The CDR3 has 14 amino acids. Looked up from germline, CDR1 is SGHRS and CDR2 is YFSETQ. V lost 1 base to trimming and J lost 6 bases, with 14 bases between them.

There are a few counts of this clonotype. The chain is built from TRBV7-9 and TRBJ1-5; D uncertain. V was pared by 2 bases and J by 4 bases, with 9 bases between. Germline lookup yields CDR1 SEHNR and CDR2 FQNEAQ (reference sequence). This CDR3 is built from 14 residues. This chain's CDR3 is CASSLPAQNQPQHF. The CDR3, as DNA: TGTGCCAGCAGCTTACCGGCACAGAATCAGCCCCAGCATTTT.

This clonotype was seen more than once but under ten times. V gene TRBV6-4 combines with J gene TRBJ2-7; D gene unclear. The V gene's germline CDR1 is MRHNA and CDR2 SNTAGT. V lost 3 bases, J lost 0 bases, and 9 bases lay in between. The CDR3 is 14 residues long. Here the CDR3 DNA reads TGTGCCAGCAGTGAATCGGAATTCTCCTACGAGCAGTACTTC. This codes for CASSESEFSYEQYF.

The sample holds many counts of this clonotype. CDR3 sequence reads: CATSAGHKNTGELFF. In DNA form, the CDR3 reads TGTGCCACCAGCGCGGGACATAAGAACACCGGGGAGCTGTTTTTT. J is TRBJ2-2 and V is TRBV24-1; D may match TRBD1 or TRBD2 (6 bases each). The CDR3 sequence is 15 residues long. Trimming stripped 7 bases from V and 1 base from J, with 12 bases between. Germline CDR1 and CDR2: KGHDR and SFDVKD.

This clonotype turned up a few times. J is TRBJ2-2 and V is TRBV5-6, with 12 nucleotides matching TRBD2. The CDR3 runs 15 residues. After removal of 6 bases from V and 5 bases from J, the junction contained 5 bases not matched to a gene. Germline CDR1 is SGHDT and CDR2 is YYEEEE. CDR3 region: CASTLLAGGTGELFF. Written as DNA, the CDR3 is TGTGCCAGCACTCTACTAGCGGGAGGTACCGGGGAGCTGTTTTTT.

This clonotype was observed at least ten times. The V call is TRBV29-1, the J call TRBJ1-2; D perhaps matches TRBD1 (6 bases). The CDR3 has 14 residues. Germline lookup yields CDR1 SQVTM and CDR2 ANQGSEA. Trimming left V 4 bases short and J 1 base short, with 13 bases between. The CDR3 loop reads CSVVGTTDNYGYTF. CDR3 bases: TGCAGCGTTGTCGGGACAACGGATAACTATGGCTACACCTTC.

This clonotype has a handful of counts. The chain carries TRBV10-1 and TRBJ1-4, with no clear D. Germline CDR1 and CDR2: WNHNN and SYGVQD (reference sequence). The CDR3 runs to 12 residues. V gave up 8 bases and J gave up 10 bases, with 14 bases separating them. This chain's CDR3 is CASGDRLGKLFF. As DNA, the CDR3 is TGCGCCAGCGGAGACCGACTGGGAAAACTGTTTTTT.